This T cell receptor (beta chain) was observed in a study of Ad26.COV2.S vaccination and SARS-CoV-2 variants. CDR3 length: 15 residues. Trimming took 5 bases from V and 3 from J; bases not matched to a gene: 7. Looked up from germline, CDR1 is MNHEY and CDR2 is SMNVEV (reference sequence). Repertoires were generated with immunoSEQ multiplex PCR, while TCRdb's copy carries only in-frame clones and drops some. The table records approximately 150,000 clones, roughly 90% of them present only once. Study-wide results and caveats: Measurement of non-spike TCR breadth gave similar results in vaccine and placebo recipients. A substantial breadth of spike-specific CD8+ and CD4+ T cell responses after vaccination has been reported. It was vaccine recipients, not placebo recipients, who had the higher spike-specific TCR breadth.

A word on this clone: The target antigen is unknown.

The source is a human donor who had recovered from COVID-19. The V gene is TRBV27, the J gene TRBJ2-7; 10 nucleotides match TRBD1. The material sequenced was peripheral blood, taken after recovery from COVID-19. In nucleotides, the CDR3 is TGTGCCAGCAGTGTAGGGACAGGGGAGTTCTACGAGCAGTACTTC. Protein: CASSVGTGEFYEQYF.